This TCR beta chain comes out of a study of blood T cell repertoires in COVID-19. The overall study: PBMCs, B-cell-depleted T cells, or T cells were the source of the cDNA or gDNA that made up the material.

Measured with immunoSEQ multiplex PCR; TCRdb has only the in-frame clones, and not every one. The sample carries 400,000 or so clones, around 89% recorded once. This TCR derives from a woman in her thirties or forties with COVID-19, enrolled during active disease. Sample: peripheral blood.

CDR3 residues: CASSPRSRGPYNEQFF. CDR3 bases: TGCGCCAGCAGCCCAAGATCGCGGGGGCCCTACAATGAGCAGTTCTTC. The rearrangement uses TRBV4-3 and TRBJ2-1; perhaps TRBD2 as D (7 bases). CDR3 length: 16 residues. Trimming shortened V by 4 bases and J by 2 bases, and 15 bases separated the two germline ends. Germline CDR1 is LGHNA and CDR2 is YSLEER.